The source of this T cell receptor (beta chain) is a study of beta chain features in type 1 diabetes. About this clone itself: Its antigen is as yet unknown.

Findings of the study overall: All four CD4+ subsets from Type 1 diabetes patients carried moderately but significantly shorter TCRB CDR3s. Sampled from patients, naive, central memory and Treg TCRB repertoires appeared more similar than those sampled from healthy donors. A pattern of fewer insertions and more deletions at VDJ junctions was seen in type 1 diabetes patients.

Expressed TCRB transcripts got sequenced, as all isolated RNA was reverse transcribed. The repertoire was sequenced with immunoSEQ multiplex PCR; TCRdb's copy has only in-frame clones and lacks some. The repertoire holds about 340,000 clones, roughly 13% seen once, with 0.013% to 0.015% in the top ten. Sort purity for all populations was recorded as exceeding 98%. This sequence was found in a young woman with type 1 diabetes. The material sequenced was naive CD4+ T cells from blood.

CDR3 residues: CASSEVKGQGGTGELFF. In nucleotides, the CDR3 is TGTGCCAGCAGTGAAGTTAAAGGACAGGGAGGCACCGGGGAGCTGTTTTTT. V usage is TRBV6-1 and J usage is TRBJ2-2, with 8 bases that match TRBD1. The junction had 8 bases not matched to a gene; V was cut back by 1 base and J by 4 bases. The CDR3 contains 17 residues. Germline V lookup: CDR1 MNHNS, CDR2 SASEGT.